What follows are 12 T cell receptor beta chains derived from one specimen sequenced in a study of metastatic and nonmetastatic thyroid tumors. From the PCR reads, TCRdb re-called clones with MiXCR. The table records around 41,000 clones, approximately 15% of them present only once. Until they underwent thyroid surgery, no patient had received any treatment. Material: blood. The receptor source for this set is a female donor with papillary thyroid cancer or a benign thyroid nodule (not recorded which). Some clones in this sample may be carry-over from other donors' samples.

In its sample, this clone ranks as medium-sized. The rearrangement links TRBV28 to TRBJ2-2; D may be TRBD1 (6 bases). Per germline, CDR1 MDHEN and CDR2 SYDVKM. There are 15 residues in the CDR3. V gave up 5 bases and J gave up 5 bases, with 15 bases separating them. The CDR3: CASSEPGTKTGELFF. The CDR3 DNA reads TGTGCCAGCAGTGAACCCGGGACAAAAACCGGGGAGCTGTTTTTT.

This clone appeared many times. The chain is built from TRBV6-2 or TRBV6-3 and TRBJ2-5; D is perhaps TRBD2 (5 bases). Germline assignment: CDR1 MNHEY and CDR2 SVGEGT. V lost 0 bases, J lost 5 bases, and 13 bases lay in between. This CDR3 comprises 15 residues. For the CDR3, the DNA is TGTGCCAGCAGTTACTCAAGGACTTTGGGGGAGACCCAGTACTTC. Translation gives CASSYSRTLGETQYF.

The chain is built from TRBV11-3 and TRBJ1-2; 7 positions agree with TRBD1. Trimming cost V 2 bases and J 6 bases; bases outside gene matches: 12. The length of the CDR3 is 16 residues. Germline CDR1 and CDR2: SGHNT and YENEEA. The CDR3 spells CASSLYPAGGRNGYTF. CDR3 nucleotides: TGTGCCAGCAGCTTATATCCCGCAGGGGGTCGGAATGGCTACACCTTC.

V and J are TRBV7-9 and TRBJ2-7; no clear D. Between the trimmed V and J ends, which lost 1 base and 6 bases, there was a span of 7 bases. The germline V gene has CDR1 SEHNR and CDR2 FQNEAQ (reference sequence). This CDR3 has 12 amino acids. The CDR3: CASSLDAFEQYF. The CDR3 nucleotides are TGTGCCAGCAGCTTAGACGCGTTCGAGCAGTACTTC.

This clone came up many times. The chain couples TRBV6-1 to TRBJ1-5, with D possibly TRBD1 on 5 matching bases. V lost 0 bases, J lost 4 bases, and 7 bases lay in between. This CDR3 has 14 amino acids. CDR1 and CDR2 (germline): MNHNS, SASEGT. The CDR3 protein is CASSEAWGNQPQHF. Written as DNA, the CDR3 is TGTGCCAGCAGTGAAGCTTGGGGGAATCAGCCCCAGCATTTT.

A note on this clone: This may come from a read error, since a much larger clone is one base off. This sequence joins TRBV30 and TRBJ2-4; no reliable D call. This CDR3 comprises 14 residues. Trimming stripped 2 bases from V and 2 bases from J, with 10 bases between. CDR1 and CDR2 from the germline V gene are GTSNPN and SVGIG (reference sequence). CDR3 loop: CAWSTPKSKNIQYF. DNA for the CDR3: TGTGCCTGGAGTACCCCCAAGTCCAAAAACATTCAGTACTTC.

This clone has a single count. The junction does not match germline at one end; this may be a read error. The chain joins TRBV20-1 to TRBJ1-2, with D possibly matching TRBD1 (6 bases). The CDR3 has 14 amino acids. CDR1 DFQATT and CDR2 SNEGSKA come from the germline V gene (reference sequence). In DNA, the CDR3 is TGCAGTTCTAGCCCTCCGGGGGGCGCGTATGGCTACACCTTC. It translates to CSSSPPGGAYGYTF.

The table lists this clone with many counts. The chain carries TRBV5-1 and TRBJ2-2, with TRBD1 matching over 12 bases. In germline, CDR1 is SGHRS, CDR2 YFSETQ. V dropped 2 bases and J dropped 6; count of bases not matched to a gene: 2. The CDR3 has 15 residues. CDR3 bases: TGCGCCAGCAGCTTTTGGGACAGGGGGCCCGGGGAGCTGTTTTTT. Its protein product is CASSFWDRGPGELFF.

By sample fraction, this clone is medium-sized. The rearrangement joins TRBV28 to TRBJ2-7; weak D call: TRBD1 (6 bases). V was trimmed by 9 bases and J by 2 bases, leaving 14 bases between them. This CDR3 comprises 13 residues. The germline CDR1 and CDR2 sequences are MDHEN and SYDVKM. This CDR3 reads CASYGQTPYEQYF. DNA for the CDR3: TGTGCCAGTTACGGACAGACTCCCTACGAGCAGTACTTC.

In this sample, this clone turned up many times. The rearrangement uses TRBV11-3 and TRBJ1-3, with TRBD1 as a possible D gene (5 bases). The CDR3 covers 20 residues. V shed 1 base and J shed 0 bases, with 22 bases lying between them. Germline V gene lookup returns CDR1 SGHNT and CDR2 YENEEA. The DNA for the CDR3 is TGTGCCAGCAGCTTAGTAAGGGGTCGGCCTGTCTCCTTCTCTGGAAACACCATATATTTT. Protein: CASSLVRGRPVSFSGNTIYF.

This clone came up many times. The J gene is TRBJ1-1, the V gene TRBV7-3; no clear D gene. The V gene's germline CDR1 is SGHTA and CDR2 FQGTGA. Trimming removed 2 bases at V and 8 bases at J, with 15 bases between. This CDR3 contains 14 residues. DNA for the CDR3: TGTGCCAGCAGCTTACTATCGAACAAAGTGGAAGCTTTCTTT. Translation gives CASSLLSNKVEAFF.

Regarding this clone: This likely comes from a read error, as the CDR3 has no conserved phenylalanine or tryptophan at its end. The genes are TRBV4-1 and TRBJ2-5; no clear D gene. Trimming removed 5 bases at V and 2 bases at J, with 9 bases between. CDR1 is MGHRA and CDR2 is YSYEKL in the germline V gene. This CDR3 has 13 amino acids. DNA of the CDR3: TGCGCCAGCAGCAAGATACCTCAAGAGACCCAGTACCTC. Its translation: CASSKIPQETQYL.